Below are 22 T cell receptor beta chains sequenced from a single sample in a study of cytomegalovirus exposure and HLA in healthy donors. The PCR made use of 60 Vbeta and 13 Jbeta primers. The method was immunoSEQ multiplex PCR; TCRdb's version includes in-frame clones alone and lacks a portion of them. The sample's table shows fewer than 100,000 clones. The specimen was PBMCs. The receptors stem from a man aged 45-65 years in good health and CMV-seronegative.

The CDR3 loop reads CASSISPGSNSPLHF. In DNA, the CDR3 is TGTGCCAGTAGTATTTCACCGGGATCCAATTCACCCCTCCACTTT. This chain uses TRBV19 with TRBJ1-6; D uncertain. Trimming took 3 bases from V and 7 from J, leaving 13 bases between them. The CDR3 is 15 amino acids. Per germline, CDR1 LNHDA and CDR2 SQIVND (reference sequence).

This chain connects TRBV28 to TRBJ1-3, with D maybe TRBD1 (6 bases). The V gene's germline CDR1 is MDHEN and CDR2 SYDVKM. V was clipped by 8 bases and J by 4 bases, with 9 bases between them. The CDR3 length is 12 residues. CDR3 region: CASLGQGNTIYF. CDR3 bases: TGTGCCAGCCTCGGACAGGGAAACACCATATATTTT.

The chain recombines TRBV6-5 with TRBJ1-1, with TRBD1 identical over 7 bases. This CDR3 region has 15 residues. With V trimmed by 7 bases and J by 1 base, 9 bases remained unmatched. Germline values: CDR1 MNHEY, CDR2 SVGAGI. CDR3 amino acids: CASNMDRYRNTEAFF. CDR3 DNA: TGTGCCAGCAATATGGACAGGTATAGGAACACTGAAGCTTTCTTT.

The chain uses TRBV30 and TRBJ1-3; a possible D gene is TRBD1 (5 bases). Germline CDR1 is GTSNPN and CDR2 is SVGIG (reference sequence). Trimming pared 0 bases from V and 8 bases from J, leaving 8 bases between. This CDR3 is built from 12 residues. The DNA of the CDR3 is TGTGCCTGGAGTGTGGGGGAGGACACCATATATTTT. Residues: CAWSVGEDTIYF.

The CDR3 DNA reads as TGCGCCAGCAGCCAAGACGCGGGGTCCGGCTACACCTTC. Translation: CASSQDAGSGYTF. The rearrangement uses TRBV4-3 and TRBJ1-2; D not certain. V was cut by 0 bases and J by 8 bases, with 10 bases left in between. Germline CDR1 reads LGHNA; CDR2 reads YSLEER. The CDR3 loop spans 13 amino acids.

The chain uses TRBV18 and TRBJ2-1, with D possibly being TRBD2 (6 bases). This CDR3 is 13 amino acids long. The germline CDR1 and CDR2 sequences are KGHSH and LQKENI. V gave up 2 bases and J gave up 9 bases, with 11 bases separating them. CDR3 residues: CASSPGAGSEQFF. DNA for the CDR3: TGTGCCAGCTCACCAGGAGCCGGGAGTGAGCAGTTCTTC. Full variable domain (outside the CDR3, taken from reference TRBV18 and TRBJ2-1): NAGVMQNPRHLVRRRGQEARLRCSPMKGHSHVYWYRQLPEEGLKFMVYLQKENIIDESGMPKERFSAEFPKEGPSILRIQQVVRGDSAAYFCASSPGAGSEQFFGPGTRLTVL.

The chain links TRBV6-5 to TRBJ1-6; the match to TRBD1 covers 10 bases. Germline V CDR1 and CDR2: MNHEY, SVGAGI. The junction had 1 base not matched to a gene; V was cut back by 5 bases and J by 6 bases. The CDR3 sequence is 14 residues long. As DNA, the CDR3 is TGTGCCAGCAGTCGGACAGGGGGTAATTCACCCCTCCACTTT. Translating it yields CASSRTGGNSPLHF.

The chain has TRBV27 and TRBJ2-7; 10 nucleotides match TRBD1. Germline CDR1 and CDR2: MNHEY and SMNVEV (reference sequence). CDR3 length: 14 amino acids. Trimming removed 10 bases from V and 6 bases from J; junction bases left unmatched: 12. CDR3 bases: TGTGCCACCCTGAGACAGGGGGCGCGACCCGAGCAGTACTTC. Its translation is CATLRQGARPEQYF.

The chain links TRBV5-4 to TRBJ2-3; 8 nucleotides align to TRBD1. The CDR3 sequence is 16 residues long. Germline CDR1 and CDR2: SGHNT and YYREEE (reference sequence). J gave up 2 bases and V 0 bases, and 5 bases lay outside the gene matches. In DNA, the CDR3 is TGTGCCAGCAGCTTGGGGGGACAGGCAATCACAGATACGCAGTATTTT. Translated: CASSLGGQAITDTQYF.

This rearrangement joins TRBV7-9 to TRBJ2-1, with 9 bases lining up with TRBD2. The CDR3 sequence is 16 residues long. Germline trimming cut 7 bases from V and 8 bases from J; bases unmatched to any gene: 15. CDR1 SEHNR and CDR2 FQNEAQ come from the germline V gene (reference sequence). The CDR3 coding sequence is TGTGCCAGCACCGGAACCGGCGGGGGGGGCTTTTATGAGCAGTTCTTC. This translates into CASTGTGGGGFYEQFF.

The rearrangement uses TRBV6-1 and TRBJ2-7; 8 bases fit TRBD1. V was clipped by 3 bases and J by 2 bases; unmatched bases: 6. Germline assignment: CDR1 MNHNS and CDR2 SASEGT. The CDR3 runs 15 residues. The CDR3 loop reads CASSDTGGPTYEQYF. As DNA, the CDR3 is TGTGCCAGCAGTGATACAGGGGGTCCCACCTACGAGCAGTACTTC.

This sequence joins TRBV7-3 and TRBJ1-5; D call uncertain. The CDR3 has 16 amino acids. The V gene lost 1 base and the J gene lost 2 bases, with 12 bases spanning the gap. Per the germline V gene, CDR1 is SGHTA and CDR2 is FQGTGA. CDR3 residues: CASSLMEVDGNQPQHF. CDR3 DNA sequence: TGTGCCAGCAGCTTAATGGAGGTGGACGGCAATCAGCCCCAGCATTTT. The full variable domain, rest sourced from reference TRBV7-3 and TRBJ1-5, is GAGVSQTPSNKVTEKGKYVELRCDPISGHTALYWYRQSLGQGPEFLIYFQGTGAADDSGLPNDRFFAVRPEGSVSTLKIQRTERGDSAVYLCASSLMEVDGNQPQHFGDGTRLSIL.

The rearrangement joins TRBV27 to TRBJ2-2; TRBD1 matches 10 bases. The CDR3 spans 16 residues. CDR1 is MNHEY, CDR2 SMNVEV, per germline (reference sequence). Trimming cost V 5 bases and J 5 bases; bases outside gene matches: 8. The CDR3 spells CASSDRQGAWTGELFF. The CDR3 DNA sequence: TGTGCCAGCAGTGACCGACAGGGGGCTTGGACCGGGGAGCTGTTTTTT.

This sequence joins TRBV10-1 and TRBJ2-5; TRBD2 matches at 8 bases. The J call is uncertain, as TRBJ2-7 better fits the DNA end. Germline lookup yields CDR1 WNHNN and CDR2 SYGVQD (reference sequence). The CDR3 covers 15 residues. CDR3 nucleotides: TGCGCCAGCAGTGAAGGCGGAGCGGGGGTATACGAGCAGTACTTC. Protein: CASSEGGAGVYEQYF.

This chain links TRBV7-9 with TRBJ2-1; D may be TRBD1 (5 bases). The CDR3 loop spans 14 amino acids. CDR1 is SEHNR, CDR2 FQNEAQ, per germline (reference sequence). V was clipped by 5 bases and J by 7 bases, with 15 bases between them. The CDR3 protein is CASSPWGRANEQFF. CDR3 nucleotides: TGTGCCAGCAGCCCGTGGGGCAGGGCTAATGAGCAGTTCTTC. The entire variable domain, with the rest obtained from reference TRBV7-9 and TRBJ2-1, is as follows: DTGVSQNPRHKITKRGQNVTFRCDPISEHNRLYWYRQTLGQGPEFLTYFQNEAQLEKSRLLSDRFSAERPKGSFSTLEIQRTEQGDSAMYLCASSPWGRANEQFFGPGTRLTVL.

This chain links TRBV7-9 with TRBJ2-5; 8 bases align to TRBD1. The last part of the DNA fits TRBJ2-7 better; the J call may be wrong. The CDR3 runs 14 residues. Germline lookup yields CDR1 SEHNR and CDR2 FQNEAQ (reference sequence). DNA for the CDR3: TGTGCCAGCAGGTCAACAGGGGGTATCTACGAGCAGTACTTC. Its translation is CASRSTGGIYEQYF.

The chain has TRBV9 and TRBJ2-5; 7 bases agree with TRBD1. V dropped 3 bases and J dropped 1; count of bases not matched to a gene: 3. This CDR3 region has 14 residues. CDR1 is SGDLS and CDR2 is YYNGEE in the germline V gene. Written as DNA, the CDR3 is TGTGCCAGCAGCGCTGGGACAGTCCAAGAGACCCAGTACTTC. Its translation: CASSAGTVQETQYF.

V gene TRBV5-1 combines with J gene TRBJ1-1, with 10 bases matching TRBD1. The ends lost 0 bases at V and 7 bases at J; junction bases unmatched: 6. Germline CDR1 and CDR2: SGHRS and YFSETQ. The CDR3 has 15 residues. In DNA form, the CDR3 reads TGCGCCAGCAGCTTGGGACAGGGGGCGATCGGTGAAGCTTTCTTT. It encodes CASSLGQGAIGEAFF.

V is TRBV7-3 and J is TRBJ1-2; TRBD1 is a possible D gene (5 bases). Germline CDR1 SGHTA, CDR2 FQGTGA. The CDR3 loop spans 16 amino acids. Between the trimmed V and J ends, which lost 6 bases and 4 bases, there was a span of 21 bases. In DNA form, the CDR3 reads TGTGCCAGCAGACCCGACGGGGGGGGAATTGGCTATGGCTACACCTTC. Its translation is CASRPDGGGIGYGYTF.

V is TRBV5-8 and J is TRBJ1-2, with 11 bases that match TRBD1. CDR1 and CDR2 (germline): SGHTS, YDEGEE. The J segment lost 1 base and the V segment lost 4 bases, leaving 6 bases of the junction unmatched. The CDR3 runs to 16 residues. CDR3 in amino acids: CASSPWTGGGNYGYTF. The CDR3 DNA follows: TGTGCCAGCAGCCCCTGGACAGGGGGCGGTAACTATGGCTACACCTTC.

As DNA, the CDR3 is TGTGCCAGCAGCTTATTTGGGGGGGCGGGAGAGACCCAGTACTTC. Protein: CASSLFGGAGETQYF. This chain links TRBV7-2 with TRBJ2-5; D perhaps matches TRBD2 (7 bases). Trimming stripped 2 bases from V and 4 bases from J, with 14 bases between. This CDR3 is 15 amino acids long. Germline CDR1 is SGHTA and CDR2 is FQGNSA. The variable domain in full, completed from reference TRBV7-2 and TRBJ2-5, reads GAGVSQSPSNKVTEKGKDVELRCDPISGHTALYWYRQSLGQGLEFLIYFQGNSAPDKSGLPSDRFSAERTGGSVSTLTIQRTQQEDSAVYLCASSLFGGAGETQYFGPGTRLLVL.

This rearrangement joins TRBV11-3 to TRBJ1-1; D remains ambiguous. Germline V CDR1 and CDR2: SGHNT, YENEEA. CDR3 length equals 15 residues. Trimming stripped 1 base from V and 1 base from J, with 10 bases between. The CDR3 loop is CASSLGGSRNTEAFF. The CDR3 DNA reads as TGTGCCAGCAGCTTAGGAGGATCGAGGAACACTGAAGCTTTCTTT.